Below, one T cell receptor (beta chain) is given with its context. No antigen is known for it. The CD4+ fraction was divided into a CD45RA+ naive subset and a CD45RA-negative memory subset. Clones were read by immunoSEQ multiplex PCR, and TCRdb kept only the in-frame ones, dropping some. The sample includes 300,000 to 400,000 clones, about 74% of them seen just once. This entry is derived from a study of shared clonotypes between healthy human individuals. Study-wide findings and caveats: A reduction in generation probabilities was seen for non-shared clonotypes relative to those shared by all four donors. Donors were few, which limited the genetic and exposure-history diversity represented. Though the depth was large, rarefaction showed that sorted-subset sequencing was incomplete.

The ends lost 0 bases at V and 6 bases at J; junction bases unmatched: 7. Germline CDR1 reads GTSNPN; CDR2 reads SVGIG (reference sequence). The CDR3 contains 15 residues. The chain is built from TRBV30 and TRBJ2-4; 8 bases align to TRBD1. The sequence derives from a man aged 25-45 years in good health. Specimen: memory CD4+ T cells sorted from blood. Subset indicated: CD45RA-negative fraction. CDR3 protein: CAWSVQGGGGNIQYF. The DNA for the CDR3 is TGTGCCTGGAGTGTACAGGGGGGCGGCGGAAACATTCAGTACTTC.